These 25 T cell receptor beta chains share one sample of origin, sequenced in a study of cytomegalovirus exposure and HLA in healthy donors (dated by TCRdb to about 2017). The library was produced with the immunoSEQ multiplex PCR assay. A mixture of 60 forward primers for TCR Vbeta segments and 13 reverse primers for TCR Jbeta segments was used in the multiplex PCR. TCRdb holds this immuneACCESS table with in-frame rearrangements only. Some clones are missing; in checked studies, unresolved V genes explain under half, and the rest has no known cause. The sample records about 140,000 clones, 76% of which are singletons. The ten largest clones take up around 1.9% of the sample. Sequencing input: PBMCs. The receptor set was obtained from a man between 40 and 49 years old in good health and CMV-seronegative.

The chain combines TRBV4-1 with TRBJ2-1; TRBD2 matches 8 bases. The germline gives CDR1 MGHRA, CDR2 YSYEKL. Trimming removed 1 base from V and 5 bases from J; junction bases left unmatched: 4. This CDR3 contains 15 residues. CDR3 sequence: CASSQAGGKDNEQFF. CDR3 nucleotides: TGCGCCAGCAGCCAAGCGGGGGGGAAAGACAATGAGCAGTTCTTC.

This chain uses TRBV18 with TRBJ1-1; D ambiguous. Per germline, CDR1 KGHSH and CDR2 LQKENI. V dropped 0 bases and J dropped 1 base, with 15 bases sitting between them. The CDR3 loop spans 17 amino acids. The CDR3 region is CASSPPARRGGNTEAFF. As DNA, the CDR3 is TGTGCCAGCTCACCACCTGCCCGCCGGGGTGGGAACACTGAAGCTTTCTTT.

The J gene is TRBJ2-5, the V gene TRBV29-1; TRBD1 matches at 9 bases. J lost 5 bases, V lost 6 bases, and 4 bases had no gene match. The CDR3 spans 12 residues. Germline V gene data show CDR1 as SQVTM and CDR2 as ANQGSEA. CDR3 protein: CSVTGGWETQYF. DNA for the CDR3: TGCAGCGTAACAGGGGGCTGGGAGACCCAGTACTTC. Together with reference TRBV29-1 and TRBJ2-5, the CDR3 gives the full variable domain: SAVISQKPSRDICQRGTSLTIQCQVDSQVTMMFWYRQQPGQSLTLIATANQGSEATYESGFVIDKFPISRPNLTFSTLTVSNMSPEDSSIYLCSVTGGWETQYFGPGTRLLVL.

Written as DNA, the CDR3 is TGTGCCAGCAGCCAGACTAGGGTCGATCGAGCGCAGTATTTT. It yields the protein CASSQTRVDRAQYF. The genes are TRBV2 and TRBJ2-3, with D maybe TRBD2 (6 bases). Germline CDR1 and CDR2: SNHLY and FYNNEI. The germline V and J ends were trimmed by 6 bases and 10 bases, with 20 bases remaining between them. CDR3 length: 14 amino acids.

This clone was seen a few times. V usage is TRBV5-3 and J usage is TRBJ2-2, with TRBD2 matching 7 bases. TRBV5-3 is an open reading frame whose function is uncertain. The V and J ends lost 4 bases and 0 bases, in that order; junction bases with no gene match: 3. The CDR3 sequence is 15 residues long. CDR3 coding DNA: TGTGCCAGAAGCAGAGCGGGGACGAACACCGGGGAGCTGTTTTTT. Encoded protein: CARSRAGTNTGELFF.

This chain connects TRBV5-1 to TRBJ2-2; D is ambiguous. There are 13 residues in the CDR3. Germline V lookup: CDR1 SGHRS, CDR2 YFSETQ. Trimming removed 7 bases at V and 7 bases at J, with 14 bases between. In DNA form, the CDR3 reads TGCGCCAGCGCTACCCATCCTGACGGGGAGCTGTTTTTT. This encodes CASATHPDGELFF.

This chain connects TRBV5-4 to TRBJ2-3; possibly TRBD2 for D (5 bases). The CDR3 totals 15 residues. Trimming pared 0 bases from V and 0 bases from J, leaving 8 bases between. Germline V lookup: CDR1 SGHNT, CDR2 YYREEE (reference sequence). CDR3 loop: CASSLDVASTDTQYF. CDR3 nucleotides: TGTGCCAGCAGCTTGGATGTAGCGAGCACAGATACGCAGTATTTT.

The chain combines TRBV5-1 with TRBJ2-7; TRBD1 agrees at 9 bases. V was pared by 4 bases and J by 1 base, with 6 bases of the junction left unmatched. This CDR3 is built from 15 residues. Germline V gives CDR1 SGHRS, CDR2 YFSETQ. Here the CDR3 reads CASSNGTGSSYEQYF. CDR3 in DNA: TGCGCCAGCAGCAACGGGACAGGGTCATCCTACGAGCAGTACTTC.

This chain uses TRBV7-2 with TRBJ1-5; D uncertain. The CDR3 totals 14 residues. Between the trimmed V and J ends, which lost 1 base and 3 bases, there was a span of 7 bases. From germline, CDR1 is SGHTA and CDR2 FQGNSA. CDR3: CASSLVDNNQPQHF. In DNA, the CDR3 is TGTGCCAGCAGCTTAGTTGACAACAATCAGCCCCAGCATTTT.

This chain connects TRBV4-3 to TRBJ1-6, with 11 bases that match TRBD1. Per the germline V gene, CDR1 is LGHNA and CDR2 is YSLEER. V was clipped by 0 bases and J by 12 bases; unmatched bases: 7. CDR3 size: 16 residues. DNA of the CDR3: TGCGCCAGCAGCCAAGAAGAGGGACAGGGGGACCTACCCCTCCACTTT. Its translation is CASSQEEGQGDLPLHF.

The rearrangement joins TRBV7-7 to TRBJ2-2, with 13 bases identical to TRBD2. Germline assignment: CDR1 SSHAT and CDR2 FNYEAQ (reference sequence). V lost 5 bases, J lost 5 bases, and 5 bases stayed unmatched. The CDR3 is 16 amino acids. CDR3 DNA: TGTGCCAGCAGCAAAGGACTAGCGGGAGAAACCGGGGAGCTGTTTTTT. Its translation is CASSKGLAGETGELFF.

V gene TRBV5-1 combines with J gene TRBJ1-2; 8 nucleotides match TRBD1. Trimming took 0 bases from V and 8 from J; bases not matched to a gene: 9. Per the germline V gene, CDR1 is SGHRS and CDR2 is YFSETQ. The CDR3 length is 15 residues. DNA of the CDR3: TGCGCCAGCAGCTTGGACATCTTAGGGACAGGCGGCTACACCTTC. Its protein is CASSLDILGTGGYTF.

The CDR3 DNA reads TGTGCCAGCAGCGAGGGACAGGGAGGATGGGGAGAGCAGTACTTC. Translated, it gives CASSEGQGGWGEQYF. The chain employs TRBV25-1 and TRBJ2-7, with 9 bases aligning to TRBD1. The CDR3 spans 15 residues. Germline values: CDR1 MGHDK, CDR2 SYGVNS. After removal of 6 bases from V and 7 bases from J, the junction contained 13 bases not matched to a gene.

This clone showed up just once. The V and J genes are TRBV19 and TRBJ2-7; D is perhaps TRBD1 (6 bases). Germline V gene data show CDR1 as LNHDA and CDR2 as SQIVND (reference sequence). This CDR3 contains 15 residues. V lost 6 bases, J lost 7 bases, and 22 bases lay in between. The CDR3 loop is CASRGGWVLVWEQYF. DNA of the CDR3: TGTGCCAGTAGAGGGGGTTGGGTGCTCGTGTGGGAGCAGTACTTC.

V usage is TRBV28 and J usage is TRBJ2-3; D uncertain. Germline-derived CDR1 and CDR2 are MDHEN and SYDVKM. The CDR3 covers 13 residues. Trimming removed 4 bases from V and 0 bases from J, with 5 bases in between. This CDR3 is CASSSGSTDTQYF. CDR3 bases: TGTGCCAGCAGTTCCGGGAGCACAGATACGCAGTATTTT. The entire variable domain, with the rest obtained from reference TRBV28 and TRBJ2-3, is as follows: DVKVTQSSRYLVKRTGEKVFLECVQDMDHENMFWYRQDPGLGLRLIYFSYDVKMKEKGDIPEGYSVSREKKERFSLILESASTNQTSMYLCASSSGSTDTQYFGPGTRLTVL.

V and J are TRBV6-5 and TRBJ2-3, with 11 bases that match TRBD2. The ends lost 2 bases at V and 6 bases at J; junction bases unmatched: 4. The CDR3 length is 15 residues. Germline CDR1 and CDR2: MNHEY and SVGAGI. The chain's CDR3 is CASSYGASGGDTQYF. In DNA, the CDR3 is TGTGCCAGCAGTTACGGGGCTAGCGGGGGGGATACGCAGTATTTT.

The count of this clone is one. The CDR3 DNA reads as TGTGCTAGTGGACAATTCCAGGGGCGGACGGCCAACGTCCTGACTTTC. Translated, it gives CASGQFQGRTANVLTF. The chain uses TRBV12-5 and TRBJ2-6; TRBD1 is a possible D gene (6 bases). Germline CDR1 and CDR2: LGHNT and FRNRAP. With 6 bases removed from V and 6 bases from J, the gap between germline ends came to 18 bases. The CDR3 has 16 amino acids.

This clone was recorded a few times. J is TRBJ1-1 and V is TRBV30, with D perhaps TRBD1 (6 bases). Trimming shortened V by 8 bases and J by 11 bases, and 21 bases separated the two germline ends. The CDR3 covers 12 residues. In germline, CDR1 is GTSNPN, CDR2 SVGIG (reference sequence). CDR3 amino acids: CARSSGRGEAFF. CDR3 coding DNA: TGTGCCCGCTCATCCGGGAGGGGGGAGGCTTTCTTT. The whole variable domain, filled in from reference TRBV30 and TRBJ1-1, reads SQTIHQWPATLVQPVGSPLSLECTVEGTSNPNLYWYRQAAGRGLQLLFYSVGIGQISSEVPQNLSASRPQDRQFILSSKKLLLSDSGFYLCARSSGRGEAFFGQGTRLTVV.

CDR3 sequence: CASSQEGRDLSTDTQYF. The CDR3, as DNA: TGTGCCAGCAGCCAAGAAGGTCGGGACTTGAGCACAGATACGCAGTATTTT. This chain links TRBV4-2 with TRBJ2-3, with a weak D call TRBD2 (6 bases). V lost 0 bases and J 0 bases, leaving 13 bases between the germline ends. CDR1 and CDR2 from the germline V gene are LGHNA and YNFKEQ. The CDR3 has 17 residues.

On this clone: The junction departs from germline at one end; a sequencing error may be responsible. The chain recombines TRBV19 with TRBJ2-1; TRBD1 matches 7 bases. CDR1 is LNHDA, CDR2 SQIVND, per germline (reference sequence). This CDR3 has 16 residues. For the CDR3, the DNA is TGTGCCTGTAGTAAACTCGGGACAGTCACATACAATGAGCAGTTCTTC. Encoded protein: CACSKLGTVTYNEQFF.

The table lists this clone with a count of one. This chain connects TRBV6-1 to TRBJ2-1; 10 bases match TRBD2. The germline CDR1 and CDR2 sequences are MNHNS and SASEGT. The ends lost 5 bases at V and 4 bases at J; junction bases unmatched: 5. The length of the CDR3 is 15 residues. In nucleotides, the CDR3 is TGTGCCAGCAGTAGGACTAGCGGAGGATACAATGAGCAGTTCTTC. Amino acids: CASSRTSGGYNEQFF.

Only one count was recorded for this clone. The chain joins TRBV29-1 to TRBJ1-2; D uncertain. Trimming stripped 3 bases from V and 8 bases from J, with 13 bases between. This CDR3 is 12 amino acids long. CDR1 and CDR2 from the germline V gene are SQVTM and ANQGSEA. The CDR3 coding sequence is TGCAGCGTTGAGCGGGGAGCGGTAGGCTACACCTTC. This encodes CSVERGAVGYTF.

This chain uses TRBV7-9 with TRBJ2-3; tentatively, D is TRBD2 (5 bases). The V end lost 1 base, the J end lost 0 bases, and 17 bases lay between the germline ends. The germline gives CDR1 SEHNR, CDR2 FQNEAQ (reference sequence). The CDR3 covers 18 residues. The CDR3 sequence: CASSLGFPVGGSTDTQYF. CDR3 DNA: TGTGCCAGCAGCTTAGGATTTCCGGTTGGCGGGAGCACAGATACGCAGTATTTT.

This chain links TRBV5-1 with TRBJ2-3; 8 bases align to TRBD1. This CDR3 spans 15 amino acids. Unmatched junction bases numbered 2, after V lost 2 bases and J lost 0 bases. The germline gives CDR1 SGHRS, CDR2 YFSETQ. This CDR3 is CASSFRTGSTDTQYF. The CDR3 region has the DNA TGCGCCAGCAGCTTTCGGACAGGGAGCACAGATACGCAGTATTTT.

This clone has a handful of counts. The chain couples TRBV5-1 to TRBJ1-1; TRBD1 matches 8 bases. J lost 6 bases, V lost 0 bases, and 7 bases had no gene match. The CDR3 length is 15 residues. Germline CDR1 and CDR2: SGHRS and YFSETQ. CDR3 protein: CASSLASGGTSEAFF. CDR3 coding DNA: TGCGCCAGCAGCTTGGCCTCAGGGGGCACGTCTGAAGCTTTCTTT.